The 19 T cell receptor beta chains reported below all come from one sample, sequenced in a study of T cells in women clearing cervical HPV infection. Libraries were prepared by immunoSEQ multiplex PCR; TCRdb keeps only in-frame clonotypes and omits some of them. The clone table shows around 31,000 clones, with the ten largest holding approximately 8.1%. Sequences were obtained from blood buffy coat. These receptors were obtained from a woman between 18 and 75 years old with a cervical HPV16 infection that either progressed to CIN3+ or cleared (not recorded which).

A note on this clone: The CDR3 goes on 3 residues after the read ends, and that part is filled in from the germline J gene. V and J are TRBV6-1 and TRBJ2-5; D not resolved. Trimming removed 1 base from V and 5 bases from J, with 11 bases in between. CDR3 length: 14 amino acids. Germline values: CDR1 MNHNS, CDR2 SASEGT. The CDR3 region is CASSEDWWPETQYF. The sequenced part of the CDR3 DNA is TGTGCCAGCAGTGAAGATTGGTGGCCGGAGACC.

With regard to this clone: With the read ending 3 residues before the CDR3 end, the germline J gene is used to fill in that end. This chain uses TRBV6-1 with TRBJ1-2, with a tentative D call TRBD1 (5 bases). The CDR3 is made up of 12 amino acids. The V end was cut by 4 bases, the J end by 4 bases, with 7 bases between. Germline V gene lookup returns CDR1 MNHNS and CDR2 SASEGT. The sequenced CDR3 bases are TGTGCCAGCAGTGGACAGCTCTATGGC. Translating gives CASSGQLYG. The entire CDR3 protein reads CASSGQLYGYTF.

As to this clone: The CDR3 goes on 3 residues after the read ends, and that part is filled in from the germline J gene. V is TRBV29-1 and J is TRBJ2-5; D not certain. V shed 6 bases and J shed 1 base, with 12 bases lying between them. This CDR3 has 13 amino acids. Germline CDR1 SQVTM, CDR2 ANQGSEA. CDR3 DNA (partial): TGCAGCGTCGAAAAAAGGTCCCAAGAGACC. It translates to CSVEKRSQET. The complete CDR3 sequence is CSVEKRSQETQYF.

Concerning this clone: The read falls 3 residues short of the CDR3 end, and the missing part is taken from the germline J gene. The chain carries TRBV7-6 and TRBJ1-6; D call uncertain. Trimming stripped 1 base from V and 0 bases from J, with 7 bases between. The CDR3 is 16 amino acids. Germline CDR1 is SGHVS and CDR2 is FNYEAQ. The CDR3 DNA, read in part, is TGTGCCAGCAGCTTAGAGGGCAGCTCCTATAATTCACCC. It translates to CASSLEGSSYNSP. The CDR3 reads in full as CASSLEGSSYNSPLHF.

A word on this clone: One junction end disagrees with the germline gene, perhaps due to a read error. The CDR3 goes on 3 residues after the read ends, and that part is filled in from the germline J gene. Other DNA sequences in the sample encode the same CDR3. The rearrangement uses TRBV19 and TRBJ1-3; D unresolved. This CDR3 has 14 residues. Per the germline V gene, CDR1 is LNHDA and CDR2 is SQIVND (reference sequence). This chain's CDR3 is CATHYGFSGNTIYF. The sequenced part of the CDR3 DNA is TGTGCCACCCACTACGGATTTTCTGGAAACACT.

Turning to this clone: The CDR3 extends 3 residues past the end of the read, so its final part is completed from the germline J gene. This rearrangement joins TRBV19 to TRBJ2-2; TRBD1 agrees at 8 bases. Germline CDR1 reads LNHDA; CDR2 reads SQIVND (reference sequence). CDR3 length: 14 amino acids. The CDR3: CASTGQGTNEKLFF. CDR3 DNA, as far as it was read: TGTGCCAGTACAGGACAGGGAACTAATGAAAAG.

Worth noting for this clone: The read ends 3 residues before the CDR3 terminus; that terminus is restored from the germline J gene. The genes are TRBV30 and TRBJ1-6; 8 bases align to TRBD1. The length of the CDR3 is 13 residues. Unmatched junction bases numbered 4, after V lost 4 bases and J lost 8 bases. Germline lookup yields CDR1 GTSNPN and CDR2 SVGIG (reference sequence). The sequenced CDR3 bases are TGTGCCTGGACCGGACAGGGAGATTCACCC. Protein product: CAWTGQGDSP. The entire CDR3 protein reads CAWTGQGDSPLHF. Together with reference TRBV30 and TRBJ1-6, the CDR3 gives the full variable domain: SQTIHQWPATLVQPVGSPLSLECTVEGTSNPNLYWYRQAAGRGLQLLFYSVGIGQISSEVPQNLSASRPQDRQFILSSKKLLLSDSGFYLCAWTGQGDSPLHFGNGTRLTVT.

Regarding this clone: The read comes to an end 3 residues before the CDR3 does, leaving the germline J gene to fill in the end. This rearrangement joins TRBV29-1 to TRBJ2-5; 8 nucleotides align to TRBD2. Trimming took 4 bases from V and 5 from J; bases not matched to a gene: 6. The CDR3 covers 13 residues. Germline V lookup: CDR1 SQVTM, CDR2 ANQGSEA. CDR3 sequence reads: CSVVRGGAETQYF. The covered CDR3 bases are TGCAGCGTTGTTCGGGGGGGGGCCGAGACC.

As to this clone: The read gets to within 3 residues of the CDR3 end, and the germline J gene fills in the rest. J is TRBJ2-4 and V is TRBV5-1; D is perhaps TRBD1 or TRBD2 (5 bases each). Germline loops: CDR1 SGHRS, CDR2 YFSETQ. The CDR3 covers 14 residues. This chain's CDR3 is CASSLGGENYGQYF. Partial CDR3 DNA: TGCGCCAGCAGCTTGGGAGGGGAAAACTATGGT.

CDR3 DNA, as far as it was read: TGTGCCAGCTCCCCTTCAGGTCACACAGATACG. This codes for CASSPSGHTDT. The whole CDR3 is CASSPSGHTDTQYF. The chain joins TRBV18 to TRBJ2-3; no reliable D call. With the read ending 3 residues before the CDR3 end, the germline J gene is used to fill in that end. This CDR3 spans 14 amino acids. Germline V gene sequence: CDR1 KGHSH, CDR2 LQKENI. V dropped 6 bases and J dropped 2 bases, with 12 bases sitting between them.

Note on this clone: From the germline J gene comes the end of the CDR3, since the read stops 3 residues before it. This sequence joins TRBV20-1 and TRBJ1-4, with a possible D match to TRBD1 (5 bases). Germline V gene lookup returns CDR1 DFQATT and CDR2 SNEGSKA (reference sequence). CDR3 length equals 14 residues. With 3 bases removed from V and 0 bases from J, the gap between germline ends came to 8 bases. CDR3 bases read: TGCAGTGCTAGGCCACAGGCAACTAATGAAAAA. Its protein is CSARPQATNEK. The CDR3 as a whole reads CSARPQATNEKLFF.

Note on this clone: The read finishes 3 residues shy of the CDR3 end, and the germline J gene is used to complete it. The chain has TRBV20-1 and TRBJ2-2, with D possibly being TRBD1 (5 bases). The V end lost 6 bases, the J end lost 3 bases, and 11 bases lay between the germline ends. Germline CDR1 DFQATT, CDR2 SNEGSKA (reference sequence). This CDR3 has 13 amino acids. The part of the CDR3 DNA that was read is TGCAGTGCCGCTGCAGGGCACACCGGGGAG. It codes for CSAAAGHTGE. The full CDR3 reads CSAAAGHTGELFF.

Comment on this clone: The read terminates 3 residues ahead of where the CDR3 ends, so the germline J gene completes it. The chain joins TRBV6-1 to TRBJ2-1; D is perhaps TRBD1 (5 bases). Trimming took 1 base from V and 7 from J, leaving 8 bases between them. The CDR3 is 13 residues long. Germline lookup yields CDR1 MNHNS and CDR2 SASEGT. The covered CDR3 bases are TGTGCCAGCAGTGAAGGGGCAGGGAATGAG. Translation gives CASSEGAGNE. The CDR3 in its entirety is CASSEGAGNEQFF.

On this clone itself: Read coverage stops 3 residues before the CDR3 terminus; the germline J gene supplies the remainder. J is TRBJ2-7 and V is TRBV2; a possible D gene is TRBD2 (6 bases). Germline loops: CDR1 SNHLY, CDR2 FYNNEI. The V and J ends lost 0 bases and 6 bases respectively, with 24 bases between them. The CDR3 length is 18 residues. The CDR3 is CASSEAQTFGSGVGEQYF. CDR3 DNA, as far as it was read: TGTGCCAGCAGTGAAGCGCAAACTTTTGGTAGCGGAGTTGGCGAG.

Notes on this clone: With the read ending 3 residues before the CDR3 end, the germline J gene is used to fill in that end. The V call is TRBV14, the J call TRBJ2-7, with 7 bases fitting TRBD2. Per the germline V gene, CDR1 is SGHDN and CDR2 is FVKESK. The CDR3 covers 15 residues. The ends lost 6 bases at V and 4 bases at J; junction bases unmatched: 12. The part of the CDR3 DNA that was read is TGTGCCAGCAGACGAACCGGGGCGGGGGAGTACGAG. Amino acid sequence: CASRRTGAGEYE. From start to end, the CDR3 is CASRRTGAGEYEQYF. Complete variable domain (other parts from reference TRBV14 and TRBJ2-7): EAGVTQFPSHSVIEKGQTVTLRCDPISGHDNLYWYRRVMGKEIKFLLHFVKESKQDESGMPNNRFLAERTGGTYSTLKVQPAELEDSGVYFCASRRTGAGEYEQYFGPGTRLTVT.

About this clone: The CDR3 extends 3 residues past the end of the read, so its final part is completed from the germline J gene. The chain joins TRBV7-6 to TRBJ2-7; 11 bases map to TRBD1. CDR3 size: 13 residues. V gave up 5 bases and J gave up 4 bases; unmatched junction bases: 1. CDR1 is SGHVS, CDR2 FNYEAQ, per germline. The CDR3 region is CASSGTGGYEQYF. CDR3 DNA, as far as it was read: TGTGCCAGCAGCGGGACAGGGGGGTACGAG.

On this clone itself: The CDR3 end is not reached by the read, which stops 3 residues before it; the germline J gene fills it in. This rearrangement joins TRBV19 to TRBJ1-5; D is perhaps TRBD1 (6 bases). Trimming took off 5 bases at V and 1 base at J, with 12 bases between the two ends. Germline lookup yields CDR1 LNHDA and CDR2 SQIVND (reference sequence). CDR3 length equals 15 residues. CDR3 DNA (partial): TGTGCCAGTAGTGCGCAGGGGATAAGCAATCAGCCC. It codes for CASSAQGISNQP. The CDR3 reads in full as CASSAQGISNQPQHF.

Remarks on this clone: Coverage ceases 3 residues before the CDR3 finishes, and the germline J gene fills in the end. This rearrangement joins TRBV19 to TRBJ1-6, with a possible D match to TRBD1 (6 bases). The CDR3 totals 21 residues. Germline V lookup: CDR1 LNHDA, CDR2 SQIVND (reference sequence). Trimming removed 5 bases from V and 10 bases from J, with 36 bases in between. The sequenced part of the CDR3 DNA is TGTGCCAGTAGTCCAGAAGCAGCAGGCACTCTCGGACAGTCAAAGAGGTCACCC. It is translated as CASSPEAAGTLGQSKRSP. In full, the CDR3 reads CASSPEAAGTLGQSKRSPLHF.

A remark on this clone: Coverage ceases 3 residues before the CDR3 finishes, and the germline J gene fills in the end. The J gene is TRBJ2-3, the V gene TRBV5-1, with 12 bases matching TRBD2. CDR3 length equals 15 residues. Germline V lookup: CDR1 SGHRS, CDR2 YFSETQ. Trimming cost V 2 bases and J 4 bases; bases outside gene matches: 2. This CDR3 reads CASSLLAGGSDTQYF. Partial CDR3 DNA: TGCGCCAGCAGCTTACTAGCGGGAGGTTCAGATACG.